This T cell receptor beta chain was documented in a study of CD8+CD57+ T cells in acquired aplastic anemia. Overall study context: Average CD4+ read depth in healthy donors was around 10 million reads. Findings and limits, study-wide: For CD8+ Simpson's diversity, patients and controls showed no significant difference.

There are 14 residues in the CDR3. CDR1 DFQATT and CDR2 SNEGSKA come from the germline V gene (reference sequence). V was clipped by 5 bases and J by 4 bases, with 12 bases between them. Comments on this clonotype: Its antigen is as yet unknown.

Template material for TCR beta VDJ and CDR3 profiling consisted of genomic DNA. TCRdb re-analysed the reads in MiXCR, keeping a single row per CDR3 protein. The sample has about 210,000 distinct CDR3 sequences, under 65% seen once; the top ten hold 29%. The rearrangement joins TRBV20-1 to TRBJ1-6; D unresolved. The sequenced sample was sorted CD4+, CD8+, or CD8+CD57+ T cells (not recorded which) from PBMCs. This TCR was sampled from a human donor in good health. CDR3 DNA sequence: TGCAGTGCTCGAAAGGACGGATATAATTCACCCCTCCACTTT. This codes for CSARKDGYNSPLHF.